This TCR beta chain was sequenced in a study of vaccination and CD4 T cells after COVID-19. Cultured CD4+ T cell DNA was sequenced using the Oncomine TCR Beta short-read assay. TCRdb called the PCR reads again in MiXCR, with one record for every CDR3 protein. The profile shows just under 20,000 distinct CDR3 sequences, more than 20% of them singletons. This clonotype was seen a few times. Antigen specificity is unknown. Treatment given: roughly 10-day PBMC culture with coronavirus spike peptide pools or control peptides (ViraFEST assay). V shed 4 bases and J 2 bases; nucleotides not matched to a gene: 3. CDR3 length: 14 amino acids. Germline V gene data show CDR1 as MNHEY and CDR2 as SVGEGT.

The sequencing input was cultured CD4+ T cells from blood. The gene calls are TRBV6-2 or TRBV6-3 and TRBJ2-7, with TRBD1 identical over 9 bases. This TCR came from a human donor with COVID-19. In nucleotides, the CDR3 is TGTGCCAGCAGTTGGGGGACAGGGACCTACGAGCAGTACTTC. It translates to CASSWGTGTYEQYF.